The rows below give T cell receptor beta chains drawn from one sample of a study of a mutant IDH1 vaccine in newly diagnosed glioma. These TCRs' antigens remain unknown. Assay: immunoSEQ multiplex PCR; the TCRdb copy retains only in-frame clones and omits some. The data contain 50,000 or so clones, about 81% of them singletons. The sample in question was PBMCs, obtained from a glioma patient whose treatment included an IDH1 peptide vaccine. Every receptor here comes from a woman under 40 with glioma. Some clones in this sample may be carry-over from other donors' samples. The CDR3 runs from the conserved cysteine through the conserved F or W. Each record gives: J gene, D gene, clone size, V gene, CDR3 protein, CDR3 DNA. The D gene is left open where the match is weak. The size field is filled for only some rows; it gives once, few, many or a size class.

>TRBJ1-2|NA|NA|TRBV6-1
CASSEPYSSNGYTF
TGTGCCAGCAGTGAACCTTACAGTAGTAATGGCTACACCTTC
>TRBJ2-7|TRBD1|NA|TRBV29-1
CSAAALLDRETGEQYF
TGCAGCGCTGCGGCCCTACTTGACAGGGAAACTGGCGAGCAGTACTTC
>TRBJ2-7|NA|once|TRBV5-1
CASSLTGYEQYF
TGCGCCAGCAGCTTGACAGGCTACGAGCAGTACTTC
>TRBJ1-5|NA|NA|TRBV30
CAWKGQLDYSNQPQHF
TGTGCCTGGAAGGGACAACTAGACTATAGCAATCAGCCCCAGCATTTT
>TRBJ1-5|NA|NA|TRBV6-1
CASIERGGNQPQHF
TGTGCCAGCATCGAAAGGGGGGGCAATCAGCCCCAGCATTTT
>TRBJ2-5|NA|NA|TRBV7-8
CASSSSGVETQYF
TGTGCCAGCAGCAGCTCAGGGGTGGAGACCCAGTACTTC
>TRBJ1-2|NA|NA|TRBV29-1
CSVEDHRALGYTF
TGCAGCGTTGAAGATCACAGGGCTTTAGGCTACACCTTC
>TRBJ1-1|NA|few|TRBV14
CASSQDVEGNTEAFF
TGTGCCAGCAGCCAAGATGTGGAGGGGAACACTGAAGCTTTCTTT
>TRBJ1-4|NA|NA|TRBV30
CAWGGQKGSATNEKLFF
TGTGCCTGGGGAGGACAAAAAGGCTCTGCAACTAATGAAAAACTGTTTTTT
>TRBJ2-7|NA|once|TRBV18
CASSPGSGPFYEQYF
TGTGCCAGCTCACCAGGGTCTGGACCTTTCTACGAGCAGTACTTC
>TRBJ1-2|NA|NA|TRBV29-1
CSVEDRGTGATRGYTF
TGCAGCGTTGAAGACAGGGGCACGGGGGCCACTAGAGGCTACACCTTC
>TRBJ2-1|NA|NA|TRBV30
CAWSLGGPYNEQFF
TGTGCCTGGAGTTTAGGGGGTCCCTACAATGAGCAGTTCTTC
>TRBJ1-1|TRBD1|few|TRBV30
CAWRTGFNTEAFF
TGTGCCTGGAGGACAGGGTTTAACACTGAAGCTTTCTTT
>TRBJ1-1|TRBD1|few|TRBV5-6
CASSYGTGGRNTEAFF
TGTGCCAGCAGCTATGGGACAGGGGGAAGGAACACTGAAGCTTTCTTT
>TRBJ2-1|TRBD2|NA|TRBV29-1
CSIKNSGRAYNEQFF
TGCAGCATAAAGAATAGCGGGAGGGCCTACAATGAGCAGTTCTTC
>TRBJ2-7|NA|NA|TRBV30
CASRWEIGEQYF
TGTGCCTCTAGATGGGAAATCGGCGAGCAGTACTTC
>TRBJ2-7|NA|NA|TRBV2
CASKPGVTYEQYF
TGTGCCAGCAAGCCGGGAGTGACCTACGAGCAGTACTTC
>TRBJ1-1|TRBD1|NA|TRBV7-9
CASSKRQGPEAFF
TGTGCCAGCAGCAAGAGACAGGGCCCTGAAGCTTTCTTT
>TRBJ1-3|NA|NA|TRBV9
CASSFHPGSSGNTIYF
TGTGCCAGCAGCTTCCACCCCGGGAGCTCTGGAAACACCATATATTTT
>TRBJ2-3|TRBD2|NA|TRBV2
CASPRTSGSTDTQYF
TGTGCCAGCCCCCGGACTAGCGGGTCCACAGATACGCAGTATTTT
>TRBJ2-5|NA|NA|TRBV6-5
CASSLEGIETQYF
TGTGCCAGCAGCCTCGAAGGTATAGAGACCCAGTACTTC
>TRBJ2-7|NA|NA|TRBV5-6
CASAEYMTATYEQYF
TGTGCCAGCGCGGAGTATATGACAGCCACCTACGAGCAGTACTTC
>TRBJ1-5|NA|few|TRBV5-1
CASSPAGGVNQPQHF
TGCGCCAGCAGCCCAGCGGGGGGGGTCAATCAGCCCCAGCATTTT
>TRBJ1-3|NA|once|TRBV4-1
CASSQVGGRNTIYF
TGCGCCAGCAGCCAAGTTGGGGGTAGAAACACCATATATTTT
>TRBJ1-2|TRBD1|NA|TRBV10-3
CAIRGDSPNYGYTF
TGTGCCATCAGGGGGGACAGTCCTAACTATGGCTACACCTTC
>TRBJ2-7|NA|NA|TRBV5-6
CASSLRAYEQYF
TGTGCCAGCAGCTTGCGCGCCTACGAGCAGTACTTC
>TRBJ2-1|TRBD2|NA|TRBV6-5
CASSLAGGPGNEQFF
TGTGCCAGCAGTTTAGCGGGAGGGCCTGGGAATGAGCAGTTCTTC
>TRBJ1-5|TRBD1|few|TRBV6-1
CASSVTGGLQPQHF
TGTGCCAGCAGCGTAACAGGGGGCTTACAGCCCCAGCATTTT
>TRBJ2-1|NA|NA|TRBV6-5
CASSPHTFNEQFF
TGTGCCAGCAGCCCGCACACCTTCAATGAGCAGTTCTTC
>TRBJ1-1|NA|NA|TRBV19
CASSIRGVYTEAFF
TGTGCCAGTAGTATACGGGGGGTGTACACTGAAGCTTTCTTT
>TRBJ2-3|NA|NA|TRBV4-2
CASSQDPLKDTQYF
TGTGCCAGCAGCCAAGATCCCCTGAAAGATACGCAGTATTTT
>TRBJ2-1|NA|NA|TRBV9
CASSVSTVDNEQFF
TGTGCCAGCAGCGTCTCCACAGTAGACAATGAGCAGTTCTTC
>TRBJ2-3|TRBD2|NA|TRBV6-6
CASSRLAGGRDTQYF
TGTGCCAGCAGTAGACTAGCGGGAGGGCGGGATACGCAGTATTTT
>TRBJ2-5|TRBD2|NA|TRBV9
CASSVGSEAGGRGETQYF
TGTGCCAGCAGCGTAGGGTCGGAAGCGGGAGGCCGGGGAGAGACCCAGTACTTC
>TRBJ2-7|NA|once|TRBV11-2
CASSRQEAYEQYF
TGTGCCAGCTCCCGACAGGAGGCCTACGAGCAGTACTTC
>TRBJ1-2|NA|few|TRBV29-1
CSVETGEDGYTF
TGCAGCGTTGAAACGGGAGAAGATGGCTACACCTTC
>TRBJ2-7|TRBD1|NA|TRBV18
CASSPPGTGKYEQYF
TGTGCCAGCTCACCCCCCGGGACAGGGAAGTACGAGCAGTACTTC
>TRBJ1-1|TRBD1|NA|TRBV28
CASSFGTGGTEAFF
TGTGCCAGCAGTTTCGGGACAGGCGGGACTGAAGCTTTCTTT
>TRBJ2-7|TRBD1|NA|TRBV5-6
CASSLRQGAHEQYF
TGTGCCAGCAGCTTGAGGCAGGGGGCCCACGAGCAGTACTTC
>TRBJ1-5|TRBD1|NA|TRBV6-1
CASSEGGRGHQPQHF
TGTGCCAGCAGTGAAGGGGGCAGGGGGCATCAGCCCCAGCATTTT
>TRBJ1-5|NA|NA|TRBV5-8
CASSRGAVANQPQHF
TGTGCCAGCAGCCGCGGGGCAGTTGCCAATCAGCCCCAGCATTTT
>TRBJ2-2|TRBD1|NA|TRBV30
CACTRQGNTGELFF
TGTGCCTGTACTCGACAGGGCAACACCGGGGAGCTGTTTTTT